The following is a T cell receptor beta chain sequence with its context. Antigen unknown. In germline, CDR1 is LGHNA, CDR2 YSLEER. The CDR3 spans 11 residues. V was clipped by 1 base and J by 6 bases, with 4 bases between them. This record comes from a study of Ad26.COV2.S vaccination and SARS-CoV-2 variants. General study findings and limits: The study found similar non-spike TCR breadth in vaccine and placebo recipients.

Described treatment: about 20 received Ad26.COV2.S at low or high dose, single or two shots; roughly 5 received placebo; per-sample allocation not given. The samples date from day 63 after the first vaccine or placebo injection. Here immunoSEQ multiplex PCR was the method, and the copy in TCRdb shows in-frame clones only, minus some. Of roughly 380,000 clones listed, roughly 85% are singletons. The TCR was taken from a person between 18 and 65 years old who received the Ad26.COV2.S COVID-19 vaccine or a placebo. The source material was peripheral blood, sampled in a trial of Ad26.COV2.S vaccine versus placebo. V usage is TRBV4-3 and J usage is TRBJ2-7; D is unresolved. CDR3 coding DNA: TGCGCCAGCAGCCAAGGGTTCGAGCAGTACTTC. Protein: CASSQGFEQYF.